This is a list of T cell receptor beta chains from one sample in a study of T cells after yellow fever vaccination. TCRdb reprocessed the 5' RACE reads with MiXCR, giving one entry per CDR3 protein. This sample yields around 310,000 distinct CDR3 sequences, of which about 4% are seen a single time; less than 25% belongs to the top ten. The material sequenced was PBMCs, taken 5 days after the yellow fever booster vaccination. The receptor set was obtained from a man aged 18 to 29 who received the YFV17D yellow fever vaccine. CDR3s include the opening cysteine and the closing phenylalanine or tryptophan. Fields, in order: CDR3 length, D gene, J gene, V gene, clone size, CDR3 DNA, CDR3 protein. A D gene is named only where the DNA matches it firmly. Where a row states a size, it is once, few, many or the class of an expanded clone; other rows omit it.

>15|.|TRBJ1-6|TRBV6-5|few
TGTGCCAGCAGTTACTCGACGGGGAGAAGGTCACCCCTCCACTTT
CASSYSTGRRSPLHF
>14|TRBD2|TRBJ2-7|TRBV6-6|few
TGTGCCAGCATTCCAGCGGGGACCGACTACGAGCAGTACTTC
CASIPAGTDYEQYF
>14|.|TRBJ2-5|TRBV3-1|.
TGTGCCAGCAGCCAAGATTCTAGCCCAGAGACCCAGTACTTC
CASSQDSSPETQYF
>14|.|TRBJ2-3|TRBV7-3|.
TGTTCCAGCAGCTTAGGGCTGGCCGCAGATACGCAGTATTTT
CSSSLGLAADTQYF
>12|.|TRBJ1-6|TRBV18|many
TGTGCCAGCTCACCACCCAATTCACCCCTCCACTTT
CASSPPNSPLHF
>15|.|TRBJ2-3|TRBV5-1|.
TGCGCCAGCAGCTTTCCCCTAAGTCATTCTAATACGCAGTATTTT
CASSFPLSHSNTQYF
>13|TRBD1|TRBJ2-3|TRBV6-1|many
TGTGCCTGTAAGACAGGGTCCACAGATACGCAGTATTTT
CACKTGSTDTQYF
>15|.|TRBJ2-3|TRBV14|few
TGTGCCAGCAGCGAGTCCTTAGGGGGCACAGATACGCAGTATTTT
CASSESLGGTDTQYF
>15|TRBD2|TRBJ2-2|TRBV12-3/TRBV12-4|few
TGTGCCAGCAGTTTCCCGGGGGGGAGCACCGGGGAGCTGTTTTTT
CASSFPGGSTGELFF
>14|TRBD1|TRBJ1-1|TRBV29-1|few
TGCAGCGTTGATCGAGGCAGGGGGGGAACTGAAGCTTTCTTT
CSVDRGRGGTEAFF